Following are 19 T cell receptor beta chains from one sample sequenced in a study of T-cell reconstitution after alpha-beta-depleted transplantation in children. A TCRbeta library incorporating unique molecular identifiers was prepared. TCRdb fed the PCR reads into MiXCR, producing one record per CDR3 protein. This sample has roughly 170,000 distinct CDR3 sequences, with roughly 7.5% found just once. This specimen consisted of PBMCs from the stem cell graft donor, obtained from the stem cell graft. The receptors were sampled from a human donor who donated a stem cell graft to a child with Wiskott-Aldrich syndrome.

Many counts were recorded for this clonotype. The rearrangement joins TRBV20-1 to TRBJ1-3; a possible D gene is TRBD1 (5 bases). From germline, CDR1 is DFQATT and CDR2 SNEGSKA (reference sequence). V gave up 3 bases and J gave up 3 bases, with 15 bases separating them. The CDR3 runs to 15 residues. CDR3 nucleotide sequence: TGCAGTGCTAGTAAAGGGGCCAGTGTTGGAAACACCATATATTTT. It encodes CSASKGASVGNTIYF.

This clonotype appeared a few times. The CDR3 DNA sequence: TGTGCCAGCAGCTTAAAGCCCCTGAACACTGAAGCTTTCTTT. It encodes CASSLKPLNTEAFF. The rearrangement uses TRBV11-3 and TRBJ1-1; the D is unclear. Germline values: CDR1 SGHNT, CDR2 YENEEA. The V gene lost 2 bases and the J gene lost 0 bases, with 7 bases spanning the gap. The CDR3 has 14 residues.

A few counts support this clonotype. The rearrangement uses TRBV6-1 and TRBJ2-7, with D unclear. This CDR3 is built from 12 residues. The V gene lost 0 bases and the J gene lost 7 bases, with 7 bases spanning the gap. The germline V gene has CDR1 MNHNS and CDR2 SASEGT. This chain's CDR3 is CASSEARIEQYF. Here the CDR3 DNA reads TGTGCCAGCAGTGAAGCCAGGATAGAGCAGTACTTC.

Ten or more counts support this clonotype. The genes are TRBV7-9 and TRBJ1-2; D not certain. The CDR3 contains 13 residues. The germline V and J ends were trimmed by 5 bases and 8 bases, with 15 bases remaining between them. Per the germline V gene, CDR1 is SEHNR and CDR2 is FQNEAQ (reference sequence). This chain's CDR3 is CASSPREGVGYTF. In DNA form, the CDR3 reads TGTGCCAGCAGCCCGCGCGAGGGCGTCGGCTACACCTTC.

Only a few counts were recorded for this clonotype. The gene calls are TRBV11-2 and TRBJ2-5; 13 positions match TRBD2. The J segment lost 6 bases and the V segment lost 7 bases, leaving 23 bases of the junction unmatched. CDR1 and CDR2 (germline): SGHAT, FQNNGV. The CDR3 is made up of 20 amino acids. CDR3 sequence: CASTVGGLAGRRVEKQTQYF. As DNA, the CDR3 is TGTGCCAGCACCGTGGGGGGACTAGCGGGGCGCCGAGTAGAGAAGCAGACCCAGTACTTC.

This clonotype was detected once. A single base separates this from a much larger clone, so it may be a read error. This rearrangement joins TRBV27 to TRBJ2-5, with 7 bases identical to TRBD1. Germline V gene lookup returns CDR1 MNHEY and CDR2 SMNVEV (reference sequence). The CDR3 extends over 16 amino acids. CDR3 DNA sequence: TGTGCCAGCAGTCTAAACAGGGGAGATGCGCAAGAGACCCAGCACTTC. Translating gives CASSLNRGDAQETQHF.

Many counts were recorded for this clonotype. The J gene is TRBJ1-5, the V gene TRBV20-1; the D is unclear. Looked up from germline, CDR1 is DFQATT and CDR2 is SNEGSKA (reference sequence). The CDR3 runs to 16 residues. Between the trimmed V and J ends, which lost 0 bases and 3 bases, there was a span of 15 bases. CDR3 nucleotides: TGCAGTGCTAGAGATTCGGGAGTTGTGCTCAATCAGCCCCAGCATTTT. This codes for CSARDSGVVLNQPQHF.

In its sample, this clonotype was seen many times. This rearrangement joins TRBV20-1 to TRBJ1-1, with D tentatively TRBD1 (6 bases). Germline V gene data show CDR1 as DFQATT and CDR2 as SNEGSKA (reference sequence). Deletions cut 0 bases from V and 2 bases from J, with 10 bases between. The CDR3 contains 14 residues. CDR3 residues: CSARELGGNTEAFF. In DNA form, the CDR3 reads TGCAGTGCTAGAGAATTGGGGGGCAACACTGAAGCTTTCTTT.

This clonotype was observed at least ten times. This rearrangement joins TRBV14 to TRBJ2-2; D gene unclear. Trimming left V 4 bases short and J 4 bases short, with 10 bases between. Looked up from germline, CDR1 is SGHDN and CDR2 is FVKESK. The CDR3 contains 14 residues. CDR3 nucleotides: TGTGCCAGCAGCCTTTTAGGTGGCACCGGGGAGCTGTTTTTT. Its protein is CASSLLGGTGELFF. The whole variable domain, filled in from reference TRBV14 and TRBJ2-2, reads EAGVTQFPSHSVIEKGQTVTLRCDPISGHDNLYWYRRVMGKEIKFLLHFVKESKQDESGMPNNRFLAERTGGTYSTLKVQPAELEDSGVYFCASSLLGGTGELFFGEGSRLTVL.

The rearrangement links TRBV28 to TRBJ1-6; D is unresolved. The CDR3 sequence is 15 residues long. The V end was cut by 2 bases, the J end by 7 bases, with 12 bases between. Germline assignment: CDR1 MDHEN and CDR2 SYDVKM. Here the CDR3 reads CASSLGFPANSPLHF. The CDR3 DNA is TGTGCCAGCAGTTTAGGCTTTCCGGCCAATTCACCCCTCCACTTT.

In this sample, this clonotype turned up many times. In nucleotides, the CDR3 is TGTGCCAGCAGTCAGGGACTTACTTGGGCCAAAAACATTCAGTACTTC. Translation gives CASSQGLTWAKNIQYF. The chain carries TRBV6-1 and TRBJ2-4; D may be TRBD2 (6 bases). This CDR3 comprises 16 residues. V dropped 5 bases and J dropped 1 base, with 15 bases sitting between them. CDR1 and CDR2 (germline): MNHNS, SASEGT.

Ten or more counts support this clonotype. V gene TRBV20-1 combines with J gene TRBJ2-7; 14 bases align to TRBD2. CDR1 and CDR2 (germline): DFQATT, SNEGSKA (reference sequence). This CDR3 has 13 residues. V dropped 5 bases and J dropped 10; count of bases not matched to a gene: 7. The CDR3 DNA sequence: TGCAGTGCTGGGGGACTAGCGGGAGTATCTCAGTACTTC. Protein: CSAGGLAGVSQYF.

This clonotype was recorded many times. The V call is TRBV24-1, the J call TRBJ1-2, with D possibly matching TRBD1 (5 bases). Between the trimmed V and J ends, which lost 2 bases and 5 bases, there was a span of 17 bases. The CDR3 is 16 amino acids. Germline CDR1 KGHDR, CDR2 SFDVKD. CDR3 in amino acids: CATSDSRDEHTYGYTF. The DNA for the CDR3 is TGTGCCACCAGTGATTCGAGGGACGAACACACATATGGCTACACCTTC.

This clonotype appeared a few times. The CDR3 protein is CASSPQGAVERETQYF. CDR3 nucleotide sequence: TGTGCCAGCAGCCCACAGGGGGCCGTTGAACGAGAGACCCAGTACTTC. The chain recombines TRBV3-1 with TRBJ2-5, with TRBD1 matching 9 bases. The CDR3 is 16 residues long. The germline V gene has CDR1 LGHDT and CDR2 YNNKEL (reference sequence). Trimming removed 4 bases from V and 4 bases from J; junction bases left unmatched: 10.

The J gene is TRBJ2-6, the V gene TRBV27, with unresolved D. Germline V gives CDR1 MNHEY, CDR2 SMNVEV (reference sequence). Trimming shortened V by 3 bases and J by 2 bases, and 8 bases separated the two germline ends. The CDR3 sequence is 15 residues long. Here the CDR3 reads CASSFRNTGANVLTF. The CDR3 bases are TGTGCCAGCAGTTTTCGCAATACTGGGGCCAACGTCCTGACTTTC.

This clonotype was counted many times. DNA for the CDR3: TGTGCCAGCAGCGGAACTAGCGGGGGGGCCTCAGATACGCAGTATTTT. Amino acid sequence: CASSGTSGGASDTQYF. The rearrangement joins TRBV5-6 to TRBJ2-3, with 13 nucleotides matching TRBD2. This CDR3 spans 16 amino acids. V was pared by 4 bases and J by 4 bases, with 6 bases of the junction left unmatched. Per the germline V gene, CDR1 is SGHDT and CDR2 is YYEEEE.

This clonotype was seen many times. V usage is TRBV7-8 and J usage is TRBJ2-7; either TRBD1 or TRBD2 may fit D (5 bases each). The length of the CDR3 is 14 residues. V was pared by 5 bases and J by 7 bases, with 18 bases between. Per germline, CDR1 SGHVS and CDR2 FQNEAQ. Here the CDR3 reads CASSPRSGGPEQYF. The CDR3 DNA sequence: TGTGCCAGCAGCCCGCGGAGTGGGGGTCCGGAGCAGTACTTC.

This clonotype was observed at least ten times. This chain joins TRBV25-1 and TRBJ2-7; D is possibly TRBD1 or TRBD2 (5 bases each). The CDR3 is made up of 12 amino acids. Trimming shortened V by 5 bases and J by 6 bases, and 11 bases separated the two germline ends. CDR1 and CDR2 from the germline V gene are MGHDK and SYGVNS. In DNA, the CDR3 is TGTGCCAGCAGTAAAGGGACGGGCGAGCAGTACTTC. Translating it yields CASSKGTGEQYF.

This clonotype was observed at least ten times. The chain's CDR3 is CSARNGRAVHNEQFF. For the CDR3, the DNA is TGCAGTGCTAGGAACGGGAGGGCCGTCCACAATGAGCAGTTCTTC. This chain links TRBV20-1 with TRBJ2-1; 8 bases align to TRBD2. The CDR3 is 15 amino acids. V was clipped by 3 bases and J by 5 bases; unmatched bases: 9. Looked up from germline, CDR1 is DFQATT and CDR2 is SNEGSKA (reference sequence).